This T cell receptor (beta chain) was obtained from a study of shared clonotypes between healthy human individuals. The assay was immunoSEQ multiplex PCR, and TCRdb's table has in-frame clones only and misses some. The profile shows about 1.1 million clones, 70% to 85% of them singletons. The CDR3 runs to 15 residues. Germline values: CDR1 SGDLS, CDR2 YYNGEE. Trimming removed 6 bases at V and 0 bases at J, with 13 bases between. The study drew all its donors from Caucasian adults living in Nashville, Tennessee. This receptor was identified in a young man in good health. Some clones in this sample may be carry-over from other donors' samples. Input material: memory CD4+ T cells from PBMCs. The sample's subset: CD45RA-negative fraction. The chain recombines TRBV9 with TRBJ1-3; D perhaps matches TRBD1 (6 bases). CDR3 region: CASTRTERSGNTIYF. CDR3 DNA: TGTGCCAGCACCCGGACAGAACGCTCTGGAAACACCATATATTTT.